Below are 21 T cell receptor beta chains sequenced from a single sample in a study of OX40 agonist ivuxolimab in advanced cancers. Sequencing was performed with immunoSEQ multiplex PCR; in TCRdb, only in-frame clones are kept and a portion is missing. This table has about 83,000 clones, about 85% appearing once. Sequences were derived from CD4+ or CD8+ T cells sorted from blood, sampled in a trial of the OX40 agonist ivuxolimab. Receptor source: an adult with an advanced solid tumor such as melanoma, head and neck, liver or kidney cancer.

The CDR3 reads CASSPGTAPGGQPQHF. The CDR3 bases are TGTGCCAGCAGCCCCGGGACAGCGCCTGGGGGTCAGCCCCAGCATTTT. The gene calls are TRBV7-6 and TRBJ1-5, with 7 bases lining up with TRBD1. This CDR3 contains 16 residues. Germline CDR1 is SGHVS and CDR2 is FNYEAQ. V lost 5 bases, J lost 6 bases, and 13 bases stayed unmatched. Together with reference TRBV7-6 and TRBJ1-5, the CDR3 gives the full variable domain: GAGVSQSPRYKVTKRGQDVALRCDPISGHVSLYWYRQALGQGPEFLTYFNYEAQQDKSGLPNDRFSAERPEGSISTLTIQRTEQRDSAMYRCASSPGTAPGGQPQHFGDGTRLSIL.

This clone occurred once. The chain has TRBV2 and TRBJ2-7; D gene unclear. CDR1 is SNHLY, CDR2 FYNNEI, per germline. The germline V and J ends were trimmed by 1 base and 3 bases, with 10 bases remaining between them. There are 14 residues in the CDR3. This CDR3 reads CASSEVGIDYEQYF. The CDR3 region has the DNA TGTGCCAGCAGTGAAGTAGGGATAGACTACGAGCAGTACTTC.

This chain uses TRBV10-3 with TRBJ2-1; D tentatively fits TRBD1 or TRBD2 (5 bases each). The germline V gene has CDR1 ENHRY and CDR2 SYGVKD. Trimming removed 6 bases from V and 3 bases from J, with 18 bases in between. The CDR3 spans 16 residues. CDR3 bases: TGTGCCATCAGCACTCTGACGGGACCCAACTACAATGAGCAGTTCTTC. Translating gives CAISTLTGPNYNEQFF.

The gene calls are TRBV29-1 and TRBJ1-2; perhaps TRBD1 as D (5 bases). Trimming removed 3 bases at V and 3 bases at J, with 14 bases between. The CDR3 loop spans 14 amino acids. The V gene's germline CDR1 is SQVTM and CDR2 ANQGSEA. CDR3 region: CSVEGGVRDYGYTF. The CDR3 nucleotides are TGCAGCGTTGAGGGAGGGGTTAGAGACTATGGCTACACCTTC.

The chain combines TRBV6-6 with TRBJ2-3; D is possibly TRBD2 (6 bases). Trimming removed 4 bases at V and 0 bases at J, with 11 bases between. Germline V CDR1 and CDR2: MNHNY, SVGAGI (reference sequence). The CDR3 consists of 15 residues. CDR3 DNA sequence: TGTGCCAGCAGTTCCCGGGGGTTTAGCACAGATACGCAGTATTTT. It specifies CASSSRGFSTDTQYF.

This clone showed up just once. This rearrangement joins TRBV4-3 to TRBJ2-3; 10 positions match TRBD1. Germline CDR1 LGHNA, CDR2 YSLEER. V gave up 5 bases and J gave up 2 bases; unmatched junction bases: 10. This CDR3 spans 17 amino acids. CDR3 nucleotide sequence: TGCGCCAGCAGCGGGGGGGCCGGGACAGGGGTCACAGATACGCAGTATTTT. Its protein product is CASSGGAGTGVTDTQYF.

This clone came up once. This chain joins TRBV2 and TRBJ2-5; no definite D call. Per the germline V gene, CDR1 is SNHLY and CDR2 is FYNNEI. V was clipped by 3 bases and J by 1 base, with 9 bases between them. The CDR3 covers 14 residues. CDR3 region: CASSDQFGQETQYF. The CDR3 DNA sequence: TGTGCCAGCAGTGACCAATTCGGCCAAGAGACCCAGTACTTC.

The genes are TRBV6-5 and TRBJ1-6; D unclear. CDR1 is MNHEY, CDR2 SVGAGI, per germline. CDR3 length equals 13 residues. V was cut by 8 bases and J by 2 bases, with 7 bases left in between. The CDR3: CASLQTYNSPLHF. DNA for the CDR3: TGTGCCAGCTTGCAGACCTATAATTCACCCCTCCACTTT.

V is TRBV6-5 and J is TRBJ2-3; D might be TRBD2 (5 bases). V shed 6 bases and J shed 0 bases, with 10 bases lying between them. CDR1 and CDR2 from the germline V gene are MNHEY and SVGAGI. CDR3 length: 14 residues. The CDR3 is CASRAGRSTDTQYF. DNA of the CDR3: TGTGCCAGCAGGGCGGGTAGGAGCACAGATACGCAGTATTTT.

This chain connects TRBV4-1 to TRBJ1-4, with a tentative D call TRBD1 (6 bases). V gave up 4 bases and J gave up 5 bases, with 14 bases separating them. The germline gives CDR1 MGHRA, CDR2 YSYEKL. This CDR3 contains 15 residues. This chain's CDR3 is CASSPQGLRNEKLFF. The CDR3 bases are TGCGCCAGCAGCCCACAGGGTTTAAGGAATGAAAAACTGTTTTTT.

The chain combines TRBV4-3 with TRBJ2-5; D may be TRBD1 (6 bases). The CDR3 consists of 14 residues. Germline V gene sequence: CDR1 LGHNA, CDR2 YSLEER. Trimming pared 1 base from V and 4 bases from J, leaving 10 bases between. CDR3 amino acids: CASSQAQGGETQYF. The CDR3 DNA reads as TGCGCCAGCAGCCAAGCACAAGGGGGAGAGACCCAGTACTTC.

This sequence joins TRBV4-2 and TRBJ2-2; TRBD2 aligns across 8 bases. The germline V gene encodes CDR1 LGHNA and CDR2 YNFKEQ. The J segment lost 0 bases and the V segment lost 5 bases, leaving 2 bases of the junction unmatched. CDR3 length: 15 residues. The CDR3 DNA reads as TGTGCCAGCAGCGCGGGGGGCGCGAACACCGGGGAGCTGTTTTTT. Its translation: CASSAGGANTGELFF.

The gene calls are TRBV4-3 and TRBJ2-2; 7 positions match TRBD1. The CDR3 contains 17 residues. J was trimmed by 0 bases and V by 6 bases; bases with no gene match: 10. Looked up from germline, CDR1 is LGHNA and CDR2 is YSLEER. For the CDR3, the DNA is TGCGCCAGCAGTCGACAACCGGGACAGTCGAACACCGGGGAGCTGTTTTTT. Translating it yields CASSRQPGQSNTGELFF.

For this clone: This CDR3 is also generated by other DNA sequences in the sample. V usage is TRBV9 and J usage is TRBJ1-3; D not certain. Trimming stripped 0 bases from V and 1 base from J, with 5 bases between. CDR1 and CDR2 from the germline V gene are SGDLS and YYNGEE. This CDR3 region has 14 residues. CDR3 region: CASSVGSSGNTIYF. In nucleotides, the CDR3 is TGTGCCAGCAGCGTAGGGTCATCTGGAAACACCATATATTTT.

This chain links TRBV14 with TRBJ2-3; weak D call: TRBD1 (6 bases). This CDR3 has 15 residues. CDR1 and CDR2 from the germline V gene are SGHDN and FVKESK. Trimming stripped 4 bases from V and 4 bases from J, with 15 bases between. CDR3 amino acids: CASSLNRVRADTQYF. Here the CDR3 DNA reads TGTGCCAGCAGCCTTAACAGGGTCCGGGCAGATACGCAGTATTTT.

The rearrangement uses TRBV4-2 and TRBJ2-3; 11 bases align to TRBD2. Per the germline V gene, CDR1 is LGHNA and CDR2 is YNFKEQ. There are 18 residues in the CDR3. V trimming: 0 bases; J trimming: 1 base; junction bases outside the gene matches: 6. CDR3: CASSQEFATSGGTDTQYF. Here the CDR3 DNA reads TGTGCCAGCAGCCAAGAGTTTGCGACTAGCGGGGGCACAGATACGCAGTATTTT.

In this sample, this clone turned up a few times. The V gene is TRBV2, the J gene TRBJ1-1, with no clear D. CDR3 size: 13 residues. Per the germline V gene, CDR1 is SNHLY and CDR2 is FYNNEI. Trimming took 6 bases from V and 0 from J, leaving 8 bases between them. CDR3 sequence reads: CASRLQMNTEAFF. CDR3 sequence (DNA): TGTGCCAGCAGGCTACAGATGAACACTGAAGCTTTCTTT.

This sequence joins TRBV5-4 and TRBJ2-1; 8 bases align to TRBD1. Germline CDR1 SGHNT, CDR2 YYREEE (reference sequence). The trim removed 4 bases at V and 2 bases at J, leaving 5 bases unmatched. CDR3 length: 15 amino acids. This CDR3 reads CASSRGQGTYNEQFF. The CDR3 DNA sequence: TGTGCCAGCAGCCGAGGACAGGGCACCTACAATGAGCAGTTCTTC.

V is TRBV21-1 and J is TRBJ2-7; the table's D call TRBD1 went unverified against the DNA. TRBV21-1 is shown as a pseudogene. This CDR3 contains 19 residues. The CDR3, as DNA: TGTGCCAGCAGCCCCCCCGGCCGGGACAAACTAGGACCTAGCTACGAGCAGTACTTC. It codes for CASSPPGRDKLGPSYEQYF.

The chain recombines TRBV9 with TRBJ1-5; a weak D match, TRBD1 (5 bases). The V end was cut by 4 bases, the J end by 5 bases, with 10 bases between. The CDR3 covers 13 residues. From germline, CDR1 is SGDLS and CDR2 YYNGEE. The CDR3 DNA reads as TGTGCCAGCAGCCCCGCAGGGTATCAGCCCCAGCATTTT. The encoded protein is CASSPAGYQPQHF.

This clone was observed a handful of times. The chain recombines TRBV6-8 with TRBJ1-5, with no clear D. Trimming left V 9 bases short and J 4 bases short, with 4 bases between. This CDR3 is built from 10 residues. Germline CDR1 is MNHGY and CDR2 is SAAAGT. The CDR3 bases are TGTGCCAGTCCGAATCAGCCCCAGCATTTT. Its protein is CASPNQPQHF.